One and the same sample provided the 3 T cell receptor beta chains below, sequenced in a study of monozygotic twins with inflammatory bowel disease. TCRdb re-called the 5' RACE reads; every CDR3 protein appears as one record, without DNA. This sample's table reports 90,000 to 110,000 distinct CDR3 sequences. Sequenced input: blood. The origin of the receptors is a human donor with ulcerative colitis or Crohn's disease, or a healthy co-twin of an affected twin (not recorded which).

Here the CDR3 reads CATSDPTGVETQYF. The chain links TRBV24-1 to TRBJ2-5; TCRdb designates TRBD1, a call that cannot be tested without DNA. Germline CDR1 reads KGHDR; CDR2 reads SFDVKD. This CDR3 has 14 residues.

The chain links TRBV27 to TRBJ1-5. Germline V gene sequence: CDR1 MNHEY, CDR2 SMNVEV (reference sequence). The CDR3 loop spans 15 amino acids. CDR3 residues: CASSLTGGRNQPQHF.

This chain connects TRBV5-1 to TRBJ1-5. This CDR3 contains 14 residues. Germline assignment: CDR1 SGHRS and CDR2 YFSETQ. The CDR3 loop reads CASSLGGGHQPQHF.